These 2 T cell receptor beta chains came from one sample sequenced in a study of cytomegalovirus exposure and HLA in healthy donors. The PCR was carried out with 60 Vbeta primers and 13 Jbeta primers. Repertoires were generated with immunoSEQ multiplex PCR, while TCRdb's copy carries only in-frame clones and drops some. The sample lists 200,000 or so clones, about 80% seen once, with just over 2% in the top ten. Sequencing was carried out using PBMCs. All receptors come from a young woman in good health and CMV-seropositive.

DNA of the CDR3: TGTGCCAGCCGAATCTCCGGGGGGGGTGGTAGCGGCTACACCTTC. It encodes CASRISGGGGSGYTF. The chain recombines TRBV6-5 with TRBJ1-2, with D possibly being TRBD1 (5 bases). This CDR3 is built from 15 residues. V gave up 8 bases and J gave up 8 bases, with 24 bases separating them. Germline V CDR1 and CDR2: MNHEY, SVGAGI.

The rearrangement uses TRBV30 and TRBJ2-5; 7 nucleotides align to TRBD1. The trim removed 0 bases at V and 2 bases at J, leaving 0 bases unmatched. CDR1 GTSNPN and CDR2 SVGIG come from the germline V gene (reference sequence). The CDR3 totals 13 residues. In DNA form, the CDR3 reads TGTGCCTGGAGTGTGGGACAGCAAGAGACCCAGTACTTC. It yields the protein CAWSVGQQETQYF.